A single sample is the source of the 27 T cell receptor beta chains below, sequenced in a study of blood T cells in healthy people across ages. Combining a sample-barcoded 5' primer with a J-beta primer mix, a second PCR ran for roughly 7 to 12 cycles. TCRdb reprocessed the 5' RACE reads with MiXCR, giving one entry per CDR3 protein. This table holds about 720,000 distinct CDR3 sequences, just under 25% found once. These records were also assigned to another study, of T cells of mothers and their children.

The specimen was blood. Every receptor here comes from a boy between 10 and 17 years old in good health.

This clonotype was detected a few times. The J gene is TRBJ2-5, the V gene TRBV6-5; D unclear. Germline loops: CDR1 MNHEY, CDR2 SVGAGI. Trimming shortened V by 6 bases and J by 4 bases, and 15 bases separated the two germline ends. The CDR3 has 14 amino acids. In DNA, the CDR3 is TGTGCCAGCAGCCCTAGATCTCCGGTAGAGACCCAGTACTTC. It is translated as CASSPRSPVETQYF.

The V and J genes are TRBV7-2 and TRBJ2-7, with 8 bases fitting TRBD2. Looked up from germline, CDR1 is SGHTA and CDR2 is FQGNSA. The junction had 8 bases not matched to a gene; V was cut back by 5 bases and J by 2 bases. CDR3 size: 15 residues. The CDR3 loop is CASSPLSGTPYEQYF. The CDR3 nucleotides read TGTGCCAGCAGCCCTCTTAGCGGGACCCCCTACGAGCAGTACTTC. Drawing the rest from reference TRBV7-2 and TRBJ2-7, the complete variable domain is GAGVSQSPSNKVTEKGKDVELRCDPISGHTALYWYRQSLGQGLEFLIYFQGNSAPDKSGLPSDRFSAERTGGSVSTLTIQRTQQEDSAVYLCASSPLSGTPYEQYFGPGTRLTVT.

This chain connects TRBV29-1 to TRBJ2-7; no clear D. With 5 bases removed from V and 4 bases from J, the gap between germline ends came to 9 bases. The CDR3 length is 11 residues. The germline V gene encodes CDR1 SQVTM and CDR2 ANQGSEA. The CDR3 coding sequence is TGCAGCGTTAAGACGGCGTACGAGCAGTACTTC. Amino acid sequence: CSVKTAYEQYF.

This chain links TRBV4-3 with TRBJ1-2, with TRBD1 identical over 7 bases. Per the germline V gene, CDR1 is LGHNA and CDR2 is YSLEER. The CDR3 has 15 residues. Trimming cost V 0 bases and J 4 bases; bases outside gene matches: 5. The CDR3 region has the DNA TGCGCCAGCAGCCAAGATCGGGACAGCCGCTATGGCTACACCTTC. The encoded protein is CASSQDRDSRYGYTF.

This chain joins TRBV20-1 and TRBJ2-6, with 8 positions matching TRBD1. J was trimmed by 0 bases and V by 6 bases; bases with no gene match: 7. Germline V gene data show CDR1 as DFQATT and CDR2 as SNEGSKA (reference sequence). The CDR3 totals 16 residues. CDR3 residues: CSANRDRYSGANVLTF. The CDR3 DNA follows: TGCAGTGCCAACCGGGACAGGTACTCTGGGGCCAACGTCCTGACTTTC.

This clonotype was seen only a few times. In nucleotides, the CDR3 is TGTGCCAGCAGCGTGTGGGGCGCCAACACCGGGGAGCTGTTTTTT. Translation gives CASSVWGANTGELFF. The chain couples TRBV9 to TRBJ2-2; perhaps TRBD1 as D (5 bases). The CDR3 has 15 amino acids. The germline CDR1 and CDR2 sequences are SGDLS and YYNGEE. V was pared by 2 bases and J by 2 bases, with 10 bases between.

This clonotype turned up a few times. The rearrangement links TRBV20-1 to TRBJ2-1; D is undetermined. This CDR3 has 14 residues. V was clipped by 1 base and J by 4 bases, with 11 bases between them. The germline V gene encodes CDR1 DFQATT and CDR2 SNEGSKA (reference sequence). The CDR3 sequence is CSARATKGYNEQFF. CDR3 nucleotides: TGCAGTGCTAGAGCTACCAAAGGATACAATGAGCAGTTCTTC.

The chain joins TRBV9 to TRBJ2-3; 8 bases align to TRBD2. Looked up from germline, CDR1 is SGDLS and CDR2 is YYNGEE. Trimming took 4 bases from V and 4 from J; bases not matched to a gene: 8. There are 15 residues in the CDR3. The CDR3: CASSFGGGTPDTQYF. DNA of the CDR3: TGTGCCAGCAGCTTTGGCGGGGGGACCCCAGATACGCAGTATTTT. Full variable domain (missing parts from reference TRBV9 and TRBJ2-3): DSGVTQTPKHLITATGQRVTLRCSPRSGDLSVYWYQQSLDQGLQFLIQYYNGEERAKGNILERFSAQQFPDLHSELNLSSLELGDSALYFCASSFGGGTPDTQYFGPGTRLTVL.

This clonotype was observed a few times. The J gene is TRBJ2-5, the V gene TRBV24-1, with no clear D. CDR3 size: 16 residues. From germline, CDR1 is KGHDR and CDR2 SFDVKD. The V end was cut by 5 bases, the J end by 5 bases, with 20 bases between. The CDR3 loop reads CATSGAKDLPPETQYF. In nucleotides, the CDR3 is TGTGCCACCAGTGGAGCCAAGGACCTACCTCCGGAGACCCAGTACTTC.

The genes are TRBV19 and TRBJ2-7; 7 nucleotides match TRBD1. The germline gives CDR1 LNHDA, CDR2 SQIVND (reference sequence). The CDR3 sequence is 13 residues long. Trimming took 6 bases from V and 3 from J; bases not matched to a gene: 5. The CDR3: CASRSTGDYEQYF. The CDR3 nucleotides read TGTGCCAGTAGGTCCACAGGGGACTACGAGCAGTACTTC.

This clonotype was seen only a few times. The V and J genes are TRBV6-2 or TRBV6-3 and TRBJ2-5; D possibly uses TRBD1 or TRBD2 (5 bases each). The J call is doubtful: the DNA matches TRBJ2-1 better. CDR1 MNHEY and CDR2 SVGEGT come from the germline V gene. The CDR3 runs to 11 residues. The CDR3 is CASSTGTQQFF. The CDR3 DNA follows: TGTGCCAGCAGTACCGGGACCCAGCAGTTCTTC.

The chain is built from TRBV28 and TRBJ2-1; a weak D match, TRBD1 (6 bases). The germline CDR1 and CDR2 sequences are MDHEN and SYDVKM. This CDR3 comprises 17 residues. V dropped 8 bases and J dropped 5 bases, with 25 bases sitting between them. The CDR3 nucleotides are TGTGCCAGCGGCTTAGGGTGGGGACAACTCCGTCACAATGAGCAGTTCTTC. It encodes CASGLGWGQLRHNEQFF.

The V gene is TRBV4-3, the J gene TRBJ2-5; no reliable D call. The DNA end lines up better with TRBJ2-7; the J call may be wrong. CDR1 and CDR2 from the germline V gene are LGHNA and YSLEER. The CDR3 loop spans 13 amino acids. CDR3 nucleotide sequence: TGCGCCAGCAGCCGAGATGTGCGTTACGAGCAGTACTTC. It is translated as CASSRDVRYEQYF.

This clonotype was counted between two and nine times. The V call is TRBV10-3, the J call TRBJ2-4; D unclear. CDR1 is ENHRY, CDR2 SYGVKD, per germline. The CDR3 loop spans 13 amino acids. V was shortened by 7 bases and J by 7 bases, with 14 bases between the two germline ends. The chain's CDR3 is CAIKTDLSNIQYF. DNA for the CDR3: TGTGCCATCAAAACGGACCTTTCTAACATTCAGTACTTC.

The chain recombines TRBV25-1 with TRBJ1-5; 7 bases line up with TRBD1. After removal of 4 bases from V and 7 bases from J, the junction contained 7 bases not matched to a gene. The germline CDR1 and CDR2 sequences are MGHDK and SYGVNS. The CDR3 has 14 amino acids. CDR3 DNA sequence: TGTGCCAGCAGTGGACAGGGTAGCGGACAGCCCCAGCATTTT. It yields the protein CASSGQGSGQPQHF.

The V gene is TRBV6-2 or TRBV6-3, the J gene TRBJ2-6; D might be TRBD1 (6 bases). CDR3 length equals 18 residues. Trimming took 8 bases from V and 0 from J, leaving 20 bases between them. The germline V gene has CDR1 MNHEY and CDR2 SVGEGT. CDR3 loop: CASGEPQGISSGANVLTF. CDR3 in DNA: TGTGCCAGCGGAGAACCACAGGGTATAAGCTCTGGGGCCAACGTCCTGACTTTC.

The CDR3 DNA reads as TGTGCCTGGAGTGGGGAGGGAAAAGACAATGAGCAGTTCTTC. Translation: CAWSGEGKDNEQFF. This chain links TRBV30 with TRBJ2-1, with 7 bases identical to TRBD2. The V and J ends lost 1 base and 5 bases, in that order; junction bases with no gene match: 5. The CDR3 runs 14 residues. CDR1 is GTSNPN, CDR2 SVGIG, per germline (reference sequence).

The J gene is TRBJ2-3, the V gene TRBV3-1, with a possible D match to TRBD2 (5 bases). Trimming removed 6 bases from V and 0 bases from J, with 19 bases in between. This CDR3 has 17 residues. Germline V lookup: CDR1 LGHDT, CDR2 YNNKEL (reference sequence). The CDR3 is CASSYQPAQRSTDTQYF. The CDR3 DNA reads TGTGCCAGCAGTTATCAACCGGCCCAGCGGAGCACAGATACGCAGTATTTT.

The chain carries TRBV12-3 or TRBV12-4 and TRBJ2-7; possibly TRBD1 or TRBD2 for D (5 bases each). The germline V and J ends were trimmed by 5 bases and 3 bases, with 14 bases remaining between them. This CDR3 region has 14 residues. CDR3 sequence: CASSPGTPNYEQYF. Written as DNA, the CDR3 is TGTGCCAGCAGTCCCGGGACGCCAAACTACGAGCAGTACTTC.

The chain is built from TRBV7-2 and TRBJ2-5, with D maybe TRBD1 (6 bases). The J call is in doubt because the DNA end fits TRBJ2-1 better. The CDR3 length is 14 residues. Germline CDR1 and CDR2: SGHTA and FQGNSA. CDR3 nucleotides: TGTGCCAGCAGCTTGTTAAACAGGGACAATGAGCAGTTCTTC. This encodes CASSLLNRDNEQFF.

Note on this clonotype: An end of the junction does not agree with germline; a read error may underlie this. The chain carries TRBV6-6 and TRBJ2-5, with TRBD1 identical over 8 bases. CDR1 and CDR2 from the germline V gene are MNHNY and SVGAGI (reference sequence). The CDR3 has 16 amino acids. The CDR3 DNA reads TGTGCCAGCAGGACGAATACCGGACAGGGAACCTACGAGCAGTGCTTC. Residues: CASRTNTGQGTYEQCF.

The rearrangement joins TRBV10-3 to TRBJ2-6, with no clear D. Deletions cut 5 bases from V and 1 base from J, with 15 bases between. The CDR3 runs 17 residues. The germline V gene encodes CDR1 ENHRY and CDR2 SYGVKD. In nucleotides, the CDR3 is TGTGCCATCAGTCGGCCCCGAGAAGATTCTGGGGCCAACGTCCTGACTTTC. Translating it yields CAISRPREDSGANVLTF.

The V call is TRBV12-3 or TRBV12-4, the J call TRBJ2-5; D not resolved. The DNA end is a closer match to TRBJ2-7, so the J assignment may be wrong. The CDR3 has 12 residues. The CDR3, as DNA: TGTGCCAGCAGTACCCACCTCTACGAGCAGTACTTC. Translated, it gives CASSTHLYEQYF.

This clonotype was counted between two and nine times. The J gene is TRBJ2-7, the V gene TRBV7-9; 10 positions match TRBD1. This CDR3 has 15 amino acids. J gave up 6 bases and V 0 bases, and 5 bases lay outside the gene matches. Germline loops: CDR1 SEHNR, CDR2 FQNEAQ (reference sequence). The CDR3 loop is CASSLAGTGAREQYF. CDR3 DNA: TGTGCCAGCAGCTTAGCCGGGACAGGGGCACGCGAGCAGTACTTC.

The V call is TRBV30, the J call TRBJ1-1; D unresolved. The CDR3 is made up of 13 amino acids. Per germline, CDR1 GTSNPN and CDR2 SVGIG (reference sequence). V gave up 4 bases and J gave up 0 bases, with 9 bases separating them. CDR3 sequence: CAWKIGLNTEAFF. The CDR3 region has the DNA TGTGCCTGGAAGATCGGCTTGAACACTGAAGCTTTCTTT.

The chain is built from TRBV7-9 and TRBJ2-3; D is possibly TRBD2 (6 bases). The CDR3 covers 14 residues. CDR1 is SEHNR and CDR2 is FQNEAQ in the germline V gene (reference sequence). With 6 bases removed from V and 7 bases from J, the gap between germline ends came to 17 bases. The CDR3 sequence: CASSNTGGPNTQYF. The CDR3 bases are TGTGCCAGCAGTAATACCGGAGGGCCGAATACGCAGTATTTT.

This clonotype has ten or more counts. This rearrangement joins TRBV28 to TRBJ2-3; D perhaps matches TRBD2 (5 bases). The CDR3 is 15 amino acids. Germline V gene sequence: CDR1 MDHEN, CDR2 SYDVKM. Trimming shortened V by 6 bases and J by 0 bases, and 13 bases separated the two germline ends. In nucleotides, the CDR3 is TGTGCCAGCAGCTTACTCGCGGGTAGCACAGATACGCAGTATTTT. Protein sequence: CASSLLAGSTDTQYF. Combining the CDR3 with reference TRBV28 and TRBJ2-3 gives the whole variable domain DVKVTQSSRYLVKRTGEKVFLECVQDMDHENMFWYRQDPGLGLRLIYFSYDVKMKEKGDIPEGYSVSREKKERFSLILESASTNQTSMYLCASSLLAGSTDTQYFGPGTRLTVL.